These T cell receptor beta chains were read from a single sample in a study of human T cells and chemical hapten exposure. TCRdb independently ran MiXCR on the RACE reads; one entry per CDR3 protein. The sample records about 70,000 distinct CDR3 sequences, about 10% being singletons. The material was whole blood, obtained in connection with sensitization to the hapten diphenylcyclopropenone (DPC). The receptors come from a woman aged 45 to 65 with alopecia areata. Some clones in this sample may be carry-over from other donors' samples. Each CDR3 is given with its conserved first and last residue. D genes are given only for firm matches. Rows give clone size only sometimes, using once, few, many, or a class for an expanded clone.

V gene,D gene,J gene,clone size,CDR3 DNA,CDR3 protein
TRBV7-9,TRBD1,TRBJ1-2,many,TGTGCCAGCAGCTTAGCGACAGGGGGTCTCCATTATGGCTACACCTTC,CASSLATGGLHYGYTF
TRBV25-1,TRBD1,TRBJ2-1,many,TGTGCCAGCAGCTGGACAGGATCCTACAATGAGCAGTTCTTC,CASSWTGSYNEQFF
TRBV24-1,TRBD2,TRBJ2-3,many,TGTGCCGTAGCGGGACTTTCTGACACAGATACGCAGTATTTT,CAVAGLSDTDTQYF
TRBV3-1,NA,TRBJ2-7,few,TGTGCCAGCAGCCAGGGTACAGCCTCCTACGAGCAGTACTTC,CASSQGTASYEQYF
TRBV6-1,NA,TRBJ1-1,few,TGTGCCAGCAGTCCAACAGTGAACTACCGGAGGGCTGAAGCTTTCTTT,CASSPTVNYRRAEAFF
TRBV19,NA,TRBJ2-4,few,TGTGCCAGTAGTGTTACCGCGGGTCGGGAAAACATTCAGTACTTC,CASSVTAGRENIQYF
TRBV12-3/TRBV12-4,TRBD1,TRBJ2-2,many,TGTGCCAGCAGTTTTAGGACAGGGGCGGTTGGCACCGGGGAGCTGTTTTTT,CASSFRTGAVGTGELFF
TRBV12-3/TRBV12-4,NA,TRBJ2-1,many,TGTGCCAGCACCGCTATGTCGAAGCGGCAGTTCTTC,CASTAMSKRQFF
TRBV5-8,NA,TRBJ1-5,few,TGTGCCAGCAGCTTGGCCTCGGTCAGGGCCTTCAATCAGCCCCAGCATTTT,CASSLASVRAFNQPQHF
TRBV29-1,TRBD1,TRBJ1-5,many,TGCAGCGCTCAGACAGGGGATCAGCCCCAGCATTTT,CSAQTGDQPQHF
TRBV7-6,NA,TRBJ1-1,many,TGTGCCAGCAGCCCCCCCGGCTGGGGGGCGGGCACTGAAGCTTTCTTT,CASSPPGWGAGTEAFF
TRBV24-1,TRBD1,TRBJ1-2,once,TGTGCCACCAGTGAGAGGACCGGGACAGATGGCTACACCTTC,CATSERTGTDGYTF
TRBV28,NA,TRBJ1-1,few,TGTGCCAGCAGGACATCCTTGGGGGCCACTGAAGCTTTCTTT,CASRTSLGATEAFF
TRBV12-3/TRBV12-4,TRBD2,TRBJ2-3,NA,TGTGCCAGCAGTTTATCCGGGACTAGCGGGACCACAGATACGCAGTATTTT,CASSLSGTSGTTDTQYF
TRBV2,NA,TRBJ1-5,NA,TGTGCCAGCAGTGAATGGGCCAGGAGGAAGGAAAATCAGCCCCAGCATTTT,CASSEWARRKENQPQHF
TRBV20-1,NA,TRBJ2-5,many,TGCAGTGCTATAGGGGAGACCCAGTACTTC,CSAIGETQYF
TRBV18,NA,TRBJ2-3,many,TGTGCCAGCTCACCCGCAGATACGCAGTATTTT,CASSPADTQYF
TRBV5-1,NA,TRBJ1-3,many,TGCGCCAGCAGCTTGCCGGGCTCTGGAAACACCATATATTTT,CASSLPGSGNTIYF
TRBV20-1,NA,TRBJ1-6,NA,TGCAGTGCTAATCCTCGAACTTCGAGGGATTCACCCCTCCACTTT,CSANPRTSRDSPLHF
TRBV6-2/TRBV6-3,TRBD2,TRBJ2-5,many,TGTGCCAGCAGTCTGACTAGCGGGGGGGGAGCGGAGACCCAGTACTTC,CASSLTSGGGAETQYF
TRBV7-2,TRBD2,TRBJ2-1,many,TGTGCCAGCAGCCCCGGGACTAGCGGGAGCCGTGAGCAGTTCTTC,CASSPGTSGSREQFF
TRBV23-1,NA,TRBJ1-5,many,TGCGCCAGCAGCCCTGGACGGAATCAGCCCCAGCATTTT,CASSPGRNQPQHF
TRBV7-3,TRBD2,TRBJ2-3,few,TGTGCCAGCAGCTTAACAGTTCTAGCGGGGTATAGCACAGATACGCAGTATTTT,CASSLTVLAGYSTDTQYF
TRBV11-2,NA,TRBJ1-2,many,TGTGCCAGCAGCTTAGAGGGAACTAACTATGGCTACACCTTC,CASSLEGTNYGYTF
TRBV6-6,TRBD1,TRBJ2-5,many,TGTGCCAGCAGTTCTAGGACAGGGGGCCGGTTGGAGACCCAGTACTTC,CASSSRTGGRLETQYF
TRBV20-1,TRBD1,TRBJ1-5,many,TGCAGTGCTAGTAGGACAGGGCAATATCAGCCCCAGCATTTT,CSASRTGQYQPQHF
TRBV29-1,NA,TRBJ2-7,NA,TGCAGCGTTGCGTTCCAGGGAAGAACCTACGAGCAGTACTTC,CSVAFQGRTYEQYF
TRBV6-4,NA,TRBJ2-2,NA,TGTGCCAGCAGCCCCAAAGGGGAAACCGGGGAGCTGTTTTTT,CASSPKGETGELFF
TRBV4-3,NA,TRBJ2-2,NA,TGCGCCAGCAGGCTTGACAGATCGAACACCGGGGAGCTGTTTTTT,CASRLDRSNTGELFF
TRBV18,NA,TRBJ2-3,few,TGTGCCAGCTCAACAACAGGGTTGGTCACAGATACGCAGTATTTT,CASSTTGLVTDTQYF
TRBV20-1,TRBD1,TRBJ1-6,NA,TGCAGTGCTAGAAAACAGGGGAGCTCCTATAATTCACCCCTCCACTTT,CSARKQGSSYNSPLHF
TRBV18,NA,TRBJ1-1,NA,TGTGCCAGCTCACCTTCGACAGGAAACACTGAAGCTTTCTTT,CASSPSTGNTEAFF
TRBV4-3,NA,TRBJ2-4,few,TGCGCCAGCAGCCAAGAACCCCCGTGGGCCGTAGCCAAAAACATTCAGTACTTC,CASSQEPPWAVAKNIQYF
TRBV6-4,NA,TRBJ2-2,many,TGTGCCAGCAGTGACGGGGCAGGGAACACCGGGGAGCTGTTTTTT,CASSDGAGNTGELFF
TRBV7-2,NA,TRBJ2-4,NA,TGTGCCAGCAGCTTATATAACAGCAAAAACATTCAGTACTTC,CASSLYNSKNIQYF
TRBV6-6,TRBD1,TRBJ1-6,NA,TGTGCCAGCACCCCAACCGGGACAGGGAGCTCCTATAATTCACCCCTCCACTTT,CASTPTGTGSSYNSPLHF
TRBV4-2,NA,TRBJ2-2,few,TGTGCCAGCAGCCAACTCGGGGGAGGCACCGGGGAGCTGTTTTTT,CASSQLGGGTGELFF
TRBV10-3,TRBD1,TRBJ1-1,NA,TGTGCCAACTCGACAGGGTGGGGAGCTGAAGCTTTCTTT,CANSTGWGAEAFF
TRBV7-9,NA,TRBJ1-5,many,TGTGCCAGCAGCCTTCAGGGCGGCAATCAGCCCCAGCATTTT,CASSLQGGNQPQHF
TRBV20-1,NA,TRBJ1-2,many,TGCAGTGCTAGGGATATGTGGTTAGACTTCGGTGGCTACACCTTC,CSARDMWLDFGGYTF
TRBV4-3,NA,TRBJ1-1,NA,TGCGCCAGCAGCCAAAAATATGAGACTGAAGCTTTCTTT,CASSQKYETEAFF
TRBV7-6,NA,TRBJ2-3,NA,TGTGCCAGCAGCTTATATCTGGGCCCTCTAACAGATACGCAGTATTTT,CASSLYLGPLTDTQYF
TRBV19,NA,TRBJ1-5,few,TGTGCCAGTAGTCCGAAGAGAAATAGCAATCAGCCCCAGCATTTT,CASSPKRNSNQPQHF
TRBV12-3/TRBV12-4,NA,TRBJ1-5,many,TGTGCCAGCAGTCAAGGTCAGCCCCAGCATTTT,CASSQGQPQHF